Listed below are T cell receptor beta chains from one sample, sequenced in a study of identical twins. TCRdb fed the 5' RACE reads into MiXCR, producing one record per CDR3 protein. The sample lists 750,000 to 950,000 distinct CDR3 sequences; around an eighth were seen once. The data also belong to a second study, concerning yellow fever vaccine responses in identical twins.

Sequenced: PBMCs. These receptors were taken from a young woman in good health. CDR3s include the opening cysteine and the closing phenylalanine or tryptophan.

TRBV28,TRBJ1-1,CASSLRQRYTEAFF
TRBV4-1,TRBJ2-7,CASSQDIGVAYEQYF
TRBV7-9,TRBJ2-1,CASSPTSEPYNEQFF
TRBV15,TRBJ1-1,CATSRDLNFMNTEAFF
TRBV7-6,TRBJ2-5,CASSPLGWGKGPQETQYF
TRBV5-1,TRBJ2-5,CASSLVWFQETQYF
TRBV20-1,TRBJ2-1,CSAGDYLSYNEQFF
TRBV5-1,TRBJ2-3,CASSSRGNVGPATQYF
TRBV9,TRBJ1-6,CASSLQGVSSYNSPLHF
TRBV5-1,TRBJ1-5,CASSLTGGRDQPQHF
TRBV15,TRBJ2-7,CATSIPRSGEQYF
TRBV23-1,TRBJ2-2,CATDSTGSDTGSCFF
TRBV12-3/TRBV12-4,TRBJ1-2,CASSWGNYGYTF
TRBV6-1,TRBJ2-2,CASSEGQGGPGELFF
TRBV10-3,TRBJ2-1,CAIRADRATYNEQFF
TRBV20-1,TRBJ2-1,CCARYRLAGPTYNEQFF
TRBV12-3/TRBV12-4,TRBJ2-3,CASSLDTTDTQYF
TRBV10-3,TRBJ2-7,CAISLDSSSYEQYF
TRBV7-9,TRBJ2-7,CASSFPAGTPTSYEQYF
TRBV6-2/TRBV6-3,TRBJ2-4,CASSQNLVPLAKNIQYF
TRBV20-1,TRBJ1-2,CSARGSTGRGYYGYTF
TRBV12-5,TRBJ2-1,CASGPGLAGDNEQFF
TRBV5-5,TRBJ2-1,CASSPRLAGGKNEQFF
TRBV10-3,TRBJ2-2,CTISLLGRDRGRTGELFF
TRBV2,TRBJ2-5,CASSARFRETQYF
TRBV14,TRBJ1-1,CASSQDQTGFTEAFF
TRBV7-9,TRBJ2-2,CASSLVATGVNTGELFF
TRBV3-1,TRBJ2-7,CASSQVEGGEQYF
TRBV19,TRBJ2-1,CASSGHRDPNSYNEQFF
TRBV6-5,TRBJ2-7,CASSYSFPGGSYEQYF
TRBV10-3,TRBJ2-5,CAISFGLAIEKETQYF
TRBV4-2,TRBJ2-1,CASSQEDSSYNEQFF
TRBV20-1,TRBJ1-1,CSARPSRGTEAFF
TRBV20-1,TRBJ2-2,CSARVGAGAGGELFF
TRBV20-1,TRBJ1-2,CSARAQGVAGYGYTF
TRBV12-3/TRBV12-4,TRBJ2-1,CASASAGERYNEQFF
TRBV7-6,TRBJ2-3,CASSLEVALTDTQYF
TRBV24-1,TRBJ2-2,CATSDAAGAHTGELFF
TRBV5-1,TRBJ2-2,CASSLTMDRWGNTGELFF
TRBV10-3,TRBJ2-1,CAIGTDYNEQFF
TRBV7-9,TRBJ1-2,CASSRDRPYGYTF
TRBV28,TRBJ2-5,CASSYRQAVKTQYF
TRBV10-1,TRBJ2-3,CASSESAGTTDTQYF
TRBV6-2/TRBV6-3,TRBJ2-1,CASSYSQGVGTLSQNEQFF
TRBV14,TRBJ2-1,CASSQAWLAANEQFF
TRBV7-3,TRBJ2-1,CASSLGVAGGLRNEQFF
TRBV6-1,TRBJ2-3,CASSRTRGRGTDTQYF
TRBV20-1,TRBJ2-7,CSASDPGQGVFEQYF
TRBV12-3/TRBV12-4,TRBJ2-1,CASLLAVWDEQFF
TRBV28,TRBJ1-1,CASSHDRGQSTEAFF
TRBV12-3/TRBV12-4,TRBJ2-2,CASIQEGGTGELFF